This entry concerns a single T cell receptor (beta chain). What it binds is not known. Treatment given: 19 received Ad26.COV2.S at low or high dose, single or two shots; 5 received placebo; per-sample allocation not given. Samples came from day 63 after the first vaccine or placebo injection. There are 15 residues in the CDR3. Per the germline V gene, CDR1 is SGHNT and CDR2 is YYREEE (reference sequence). Trimming at V came to 4 bases and at J to 6 bases, leaving 9 bases not matched to a gene. This sample was taken from a study of Ad26.COV2.S vaccination and SARS-CoV-2 variants. Study-wide context: This donor came from the COV1001 trial of Ad26.COV2.S. Doses of Ad26.COV2.S were injected into muscle once or twice, 56 days apart.

Using immunoSEQ multiplex PCR, the repertoire was profiled, and TCRdb retains in-frame clones only, with some absent. The sample has 350,000 to 500,000 clones, about nine tenths seen once. General study results and limits: Quantification of TCR breadth and depth may have yielded underestimates of total T cell responses. The placebo group had lower spike-specific TCR breadth than the vaccine recipients did.

The chain has TRBV5-4 and TRBJ1-4; 7 bases are shared with TRBD1. The source was peripheral blood, collected in a trial of Ad26.COV2.S vaccine versus placebo. The clonotype comes from a person between 18 and 60 years old who received the Ad26.COV2.S COVID-19 vaccine or a placebo. CDR3 protein: CASSPGTAEHEKLFF. In DNA form, the CDR3 reads TGTGCCAGCAGCCCAGGGACAGCCGAACATGAAAAACTGTTTTTT.